Below, 17 T cell receptor beta chains from the same sample are listed, as sequenced in a study of patients and donors after allogeneic stem cell transplantation. Via MiXCR, TCRdb re-called the RT-PCR reads, giving one row per CDR3 protein. The sample includes fewer than 75,000 distinct CDR3 sequences, about an eighth of them seen just once. Sequencing used blood, either unsorted or a sorted T cell fraction (not recorded which). Every receptor here comes from a human donor who was either an allogeneic HSCT recipient or a stem cell or donor lymphocyte infusion donor (not recorded which). It is not recorded whose cells these are; they may come from a transplant donor.

This clonotype was counted a few times. The chain employs TRBV27 and TRBJ2-7, with 7 positions matching TRBD2. The CDR3 totals 14 residues. The J segment lost 4 bases and the V segment lost 2 bases, leaving 5 bases of the junction unmatched. Germline V gene sequence: CDR1 MNHEY, CDR2 SMNVEV (reference sequence). The CDR3, as DNA: TGTGCCAGCAGTTTAGGCGGGAGACCATACGAGCAGTACTTC. As protein: CASSLGGRPYEQYF.

This clonotype was seen ten or more times. This chain connects TRBV4-1 to TRBJ1-1; D is undetermined. The CDR3 length is 13 residues. Trimming took 2 bases from V and 7 from J, leaving 11 bases between them. CDR1 and CDR2 from the germline V gene are MGHRA and YSYEKL. CDR3: CASSQPGVGEAFF. CDR3 nucleotides: TGCGCCAGCAGCCAACCTGGGGTAGGTGAAGCTTTCTTT.

This clonotype has ten or more counts. J is TRBJ2-7 and V is TRBV6-5; 7 bases line up with TRBD1. The CDR3 covers 13 residues. Per the germline V gene, CDR1 is MNHEY and CDR2 is SVGAGI. The junction had 7 bases not matched to a gene; V was cut back by 8 bases and J by 3 bases. CDR3 protein: CASGRGDSYEQYF. The DNA for the CDR3 is TGTGCCAGCGGCCGAGGGGACAGCTACGAGCAGTACTTC.

A few counts support this clonotype. The chain employs TRBV5-6 and TRBJ2-1, with D uncertain. Trimming removed 4 bases at V and 1 base at J, with 18 bases between. CDR3 size: 17 residues. The germline V gene has CDR1 SGHDT and CDR2 YYEEEE. This chain's CDR3 is CASSTQKVSRSYNEQFF. In nucleotides, the CDR3 is TGTGCCAGCAGCACACAGAAAGTTTCTCGATCCTACAATGAGCAGTTCTTC.

In its sample, this clonotype was seen many times. CDR3 nucleotides: TGTGCCAGCAGCCCCTCCCAAGGCAGGGGAAAAGGCAATCAGCCCCAGCATTTT. This sequence encodes CASSPSQGRGKGNQPQHF. This chain joins TRBV7-9 and TRBJ1-5; tentative D call: TRBD1 (6 bases). The CDR3 spans 18 residues. Per the germline V gene, CDR1 is SEHNR and CDR2 is FQNEAQ (reference sequence). The ends were cut back, 5 bases at V and 2 bases at J, with 22 bases in the middle.

This clonotype was counted at least ten times. J is TRBJ1-2 and V is TRBV7-9; a weak D match, TRBD1 (5 bases). Germline-derived CDR1 and CDR2 are SEHNR and FQNEAQ (reference sequence). This CDR3 has 12 amino acids. Trimming removed 1 base at V and 6 bases at J, with 6 bases between. The CDR3 DNA reads as TGTGCCAGCAGCTTAGGGGGCCATGGCTACACCTTC. It encodes CASSLGGHGYTF. The whole variable domain, filled in from reference TRBV7-9 and TRBJ1-2, reads DTGVSQNPRHKITKRGQNVTFRCDPISEHNRLYWYRQTLGQGPEFLTYFQNEAQLEKSRLLSDRFSAERPKGSFSTLEIQRTEQGDSAMYLCASSLGGHGYTFGSGTRLTVV.

This clonotype was detected ten times or more. The chain links TRBV27 to TRBJ2-7; 11 positions agree with TRBD2. CDR3 length equals 14 residues. Germline CDR1 reads MNHEY; CDR2 reads SMNVEV (reference sequence). V was pared by 10 bases and J by 0 bases, with 5 bases of the junction left unmatched. The CDR3 here is CATQTSGTSYEQYF. The CDR3 DNA follows: TGTGCCACCCAGACTAGCGGGACCTCCTACGAGCAGTACTTC.

The V gene is TRBV20-1, the J gene TRBJ2-3; no clear D gene. The CDR3 loop spans 11 amino acids. V lost 0 bases, J lost 4 bases, and 2 bases lay in between. Germline V CDR1 and CDR2: DFQATT, SNEGSKA (reference sequence). The chain's CDR3 is CSAREPDTQYF. Written as DNA, the CDR3 is TGCAGTGCTAGAGAGCCAGATACGCAGTATTTT.

The rearrangement joins TRBV5-1 to TRBJ2-1; D is perhaps TRBD2 (5 bases). Germline V gives CDR1 SGHRS, CDR2 YFSETQ. CDR3 size: 13 residues. V dropped 0 bases and J dropped 7 bases, with 8 bases sitting between them. CDR3 nucleotides: TGCGCCAGCAGCTTGGCGCGAGGGAATGAGCAGTTCTTC. Its protein product is CASSLARGNEQFF. Together with reference TRBV5-1 and TRBJ2-1, the CDR3 gives the full variable domain: KAGVTQTPRYLIKTRGQQVTLSCSPISGHRSVSWYQQTPGQGLQFLFEYFSETQRNKGNFPGRFSGRQFSNSRSEMNVSTLELGDSALYLCASSLARGNEQFFGPGTRLTVL.

The CDR3 is CASTLTGGAANIQYF. In nucleotides, the CDR3 is TGCGCCAGCACCTTAACAGGGGGCGCGGCAAACATTCAGTACTTC. The chain has TRBV5-1 and TRBJ2-4, with 9 bases lining up with TRBD1. CDR1 and CDR2 from the germline V gene are SGHRS and YFSETQ. CDR3 length: 15 residues. V lost 6 bases and J lost 6; bases outside the gene matches: 10.

This clonotype was counted between two and nine times. The chain uses TRBV20-1 and TRBJ2-3; 8 nucleotides agree with TRBD2. This CDR3 contains 16 residues. The V and J ends lost 4 bases and 0 bases, in that order; junction bases with no gene match: 9. Germline CDR1 DFQATT, CDR2 SNEGSKA (reference sequence). The CDR3 loop is CSATRRGVPSTDTQYF. For the CDR3, the DNA is TGCAGTGCTACACGGCGGGGGGTGCCTAGCACAGATACGCAGTATTTT.

This clonotype was seen many times. V is TRBV20-1 and J is TRBJ1-1; 7 nucleotides align to TRBD1. V lost 2 bases and J lost 3; bases outside the gene matches: 0. The germline gives CDR1 DFQATT, CDR2 SNEGSKA (reference sequence). The CDR3 totals 12 residues. The CDR3, as DNA: TGCAGTGCTAGACAGGGGGACACTGAAGCTTTCTTT. It specifies CSARQGDTEAFF.

Many counts were recorded for this clonotype. The chain combines TRBV12-3 or TRBV12-4 with TRBJ1-1; tentative D call: TRBD1 (5 bases). Trimming left V 7 bases short and J 2 bases short, with 11 bases between. The CDR3 totals 13 residues. The chain's CDR3 is CASKGRGNTEAFF. As DNA, the CDR3 is TGTGCCAGCAAGGGTAGGGGAAACACTGAAGCTTTCTTT.

This clonotype was detected ten times or more. CDR3 region: CASSPGGETEAFF. CDR3 DNA: TGTGCCAGCAGTCCTGGTGGGGAGACTGAAGCTTTCTTT. The gene calls are TRBV12-3 or TRBV12-4 and TRBJ1-1; unclear D gene. The CDR3 spans 13 residues. V lost 5 bases to trimming and J lost 5 bases, with 12 bases between them.

This clonotype showed up many times. The J gene is TRBJ1-2, the V gene TRBV5-4; weak D call: TRBD1 (5 bases). Trimming stripped 3 bases from V and 7 bases from J, with 16 bases between. This CDR3 is built from 14 residues. Looked up from germline, CDR1 is SGHNT and CDR2 is YYREEE (reference sequence). CDR3 sequence (DNA): TGTGCCAGCAGCTCAGGACAAAAGGTTGCTGGCTACACCTTC. This codes for CASSSGQKVAGYTF.

This clonotype was counted between two and nine times. The chain has TRBV19 and TRBJ2-1; 12 bases match TRBD2. Losses at the gene ends were 2 bases for V and 4 bases for J; bases not matched to a gene: 6. Germline V gene lookup returns CDR1 LNHDA and CDR2 SQIVND (reference sequence). The CDR3 runs to 17 residues. CDR3 nucleotide sequence: TGTGCCAGTAGTATAATTAGTCTAGCGGGAGGGTACAATGAGCAGTTCTTC. Its protein is CASSIISLAGGYNEQFF.

The sample holds a few counts of this clonotype. The chain joins TRBV27 to TRBJ2-7, with 9 bases lining up with TRBD1. This CDR3 is built from 14 residues. Per the germline V gene, CDR1 is MNHEY and CDR2 is SMNVEV (reference sequence). With V trimmed by 4 bases and J by 5 bases, 6 bases remained unmatched. CDR3 nucleotide sequence: TGTGCCAGCAGTTCCGGGACAGGGATCCACGAGCAGTACTTC. It is translated as CASSSGTGIHEQYF.